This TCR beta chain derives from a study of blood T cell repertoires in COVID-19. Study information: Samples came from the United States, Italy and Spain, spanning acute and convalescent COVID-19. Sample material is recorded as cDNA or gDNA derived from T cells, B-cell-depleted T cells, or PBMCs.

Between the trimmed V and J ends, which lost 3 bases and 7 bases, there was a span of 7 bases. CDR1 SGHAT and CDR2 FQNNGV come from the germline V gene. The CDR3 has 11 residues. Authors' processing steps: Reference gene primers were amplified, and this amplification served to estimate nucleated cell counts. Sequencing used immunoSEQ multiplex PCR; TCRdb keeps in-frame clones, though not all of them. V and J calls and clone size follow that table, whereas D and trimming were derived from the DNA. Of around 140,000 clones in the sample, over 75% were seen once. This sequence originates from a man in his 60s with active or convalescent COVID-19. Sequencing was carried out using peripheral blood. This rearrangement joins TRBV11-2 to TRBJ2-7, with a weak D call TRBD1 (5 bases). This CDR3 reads CASSLGREQYF. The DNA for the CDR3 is TGTGCCAGCAGCTTGGGGCGGGAGCAGTACTTC. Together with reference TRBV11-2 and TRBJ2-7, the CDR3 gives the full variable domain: EAGVAQSPRYKIIEKRQSVAFWCNPISGHATLYWYQQILGQGPKLLIQFQNNGVVDDSQLPKDRFSAERLKGVDSTLKIQPAKLEDSAVYLCASSLGREQYFGPGTRLTVT.